This T cell receptor (beta chain) came from a study of blood T cell repertoires in COVID-19. Looking at the study overall: Italy, Spain and the United States were the sources of the convalescent and acute COVID-19 samples. From T cells, B-cell-depleted T cells, or PBMCs came the material, which was cDNA or gDNA.

Authors' analysis steps: By means of reference gene primer amplification, nucleated cell counts were estimated. The table came from immunoSEQ multiplex PCR; TCRdb's copy has only in-frame clones and leaves some out. The D gene and trimming were derived from the DNA, and the V and J assignments and clone size from that table. The profile shows around 100,000 clones, 75% to 95% of them singletons. The receptor was derived from a man in his fifties with acute or convalescent COVID-19. Sequenced sample: peripheral blood.

In DNA form, the CDR3 reads TGTGCCAGTAGTAGGACTAGCGGAGGTTCTGGGGCCAACGTCCTGACTTTC. This encodes CASSRTSGGSGANVLTF. The genes are TRBV19 and TRBJ2-6; 10 bases fit TRBD2. The CDR3 runs to 17 residues. With 4 bases clipped from V and 1 base from J, the junction kept 4 bases outside the gene matches. Germline V lookup: CDR1 LNHDA, CDR2 SQIVND (reference sequence). Full variable domain (remainder filled in from reference TRBV19 and TRBJ2-6): DGGITQSPKYLFRKEGQNVTLSCEQNLNHDAMYWYRQDPGQGLRLIYYSQIVNDFQKGDIAEGYSVSREKKESFPLTVTSAQKNPTAFYLCASSRTSGGSGANVLTFGAGSRLTVL.